The present entry profiles one TCR beta chain with its context. This specimen comes from a study of monozygotic twins with inflammatory bowel disease. Per germline, CDR1 MNHEY and CDR2 SMNVEV (reference sequence). The CDR3 has 17 amino acids. TCRdb processed the 5' RACE reads again and assigns one entry to each CDR3 protein, with no DNA. The specimen's table records roughly 150,000 distinct CDR3 sequences. This chain joins TRBV27 and TRBJ2-1; lacking DNA, the TRBD2 call made by TCRdb goes unchecked. The clonotype originates from a human donor with ulcerative colitis or Crohn's disease, or a healthy co-twin of an affected twin (not recorded which). Sequenced input: blood. CDR3 in amino acids: CASSKPGLADSHNEQFF.